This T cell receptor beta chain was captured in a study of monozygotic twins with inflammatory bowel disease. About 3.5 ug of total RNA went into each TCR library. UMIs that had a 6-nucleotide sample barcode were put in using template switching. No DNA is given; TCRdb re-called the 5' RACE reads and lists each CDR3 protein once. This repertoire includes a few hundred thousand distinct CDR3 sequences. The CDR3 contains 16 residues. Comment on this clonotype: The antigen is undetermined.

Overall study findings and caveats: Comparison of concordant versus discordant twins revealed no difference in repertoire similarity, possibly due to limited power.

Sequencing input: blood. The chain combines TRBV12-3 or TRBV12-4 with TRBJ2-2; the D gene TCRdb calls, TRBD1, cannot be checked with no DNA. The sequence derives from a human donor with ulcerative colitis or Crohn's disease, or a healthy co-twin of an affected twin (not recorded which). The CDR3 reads CASSSSGTGGTGELFF.